This T cell receptor beta chain came from a study of tumor and adjacent non-tumor tissue in lung cancer. RNA was extracted from bulk tissue without any cell sorting. Distant lung tissue was collected more than 3 cm away from the tumor edge. The germline V gene has CDR1 SGHAT and CDR2 FQNNGV. The germline V and J ends were trimmed by 8 bases and 1 base, with 18 bases remaining between them. The CDR3 is 15 residues long. A modified ARM-PCR protocol with three rounds of nested PCR amplified TCRbeta. Using its own MiXCR run on the multiplex PCR reads, TCRdb lists one record per CDR3 protein. In the table there are around 74,000 distinct CDR3 sequences, around 70% of which are singletons.

Sequencing used distant non-tumor lung tissue. The receptor comes from a woman between 45 and 65 years old with non-small cell lung cancer. V is TRBV11-2 and J is TRBJ2-7, with D possibly matching TRBD2 (5 bases). This CDR3 is CASGPWVSDSYEQYF. Here the CDR3 DNA reads TGTGCCAGCGGCCCTTGGGTTAGCGATTCCTACGAGCAGTACTTC.